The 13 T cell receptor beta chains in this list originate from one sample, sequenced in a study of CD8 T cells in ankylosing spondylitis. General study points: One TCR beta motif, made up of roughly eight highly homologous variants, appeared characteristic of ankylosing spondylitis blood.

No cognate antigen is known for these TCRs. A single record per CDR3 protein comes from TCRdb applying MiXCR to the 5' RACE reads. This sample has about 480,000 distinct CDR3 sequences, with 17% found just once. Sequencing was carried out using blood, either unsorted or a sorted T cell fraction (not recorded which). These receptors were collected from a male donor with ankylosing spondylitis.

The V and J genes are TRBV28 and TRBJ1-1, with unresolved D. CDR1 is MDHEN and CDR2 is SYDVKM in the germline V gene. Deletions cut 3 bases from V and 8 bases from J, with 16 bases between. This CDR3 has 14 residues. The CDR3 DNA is TGTGCCAGCAGTTTGTTGTCACGAAGAGGGGAAGCTTTCTTT. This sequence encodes CASSLLSRRGEAFF.

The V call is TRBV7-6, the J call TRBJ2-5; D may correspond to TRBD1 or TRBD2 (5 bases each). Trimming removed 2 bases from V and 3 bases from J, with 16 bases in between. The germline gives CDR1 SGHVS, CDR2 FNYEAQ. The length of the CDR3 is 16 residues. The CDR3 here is CASSLTLGEWKETQYF. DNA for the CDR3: TGTGCCAGCAGCTTAACGTTAGGGGAGTGGAAAGAGACCCAGTACTTC.

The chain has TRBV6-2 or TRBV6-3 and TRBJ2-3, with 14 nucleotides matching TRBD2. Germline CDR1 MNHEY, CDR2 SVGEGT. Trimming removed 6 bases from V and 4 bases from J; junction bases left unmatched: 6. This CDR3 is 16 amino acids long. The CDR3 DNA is TGTGCCAGCAGCCGGGGACTAGCGGGAGCAGCAGATACGCAGTATTTT. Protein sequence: CASSRGLAGAADTQYF.

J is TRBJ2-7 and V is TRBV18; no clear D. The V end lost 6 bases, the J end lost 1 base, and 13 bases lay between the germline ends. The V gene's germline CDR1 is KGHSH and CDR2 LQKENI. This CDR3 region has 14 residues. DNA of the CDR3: TGTGCCAGCTCTCGTAGGACGGCTTCCTACGAGCAGTACTTC. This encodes CASSRRTASYEQYF.

The CDR3 DNA reads as TGTGCCAGCAGTCCGGACAGGGGGTTCTCTGGAAACACCATATATTTT. Its protein product is CASSPDRGFSGNTIYF. The chain uses TRBV12-3 or TRBV12-4 and TRBJ1-3, with 10 bases matching TRBD1. This CDR3 spans 16 amino acids. V shed 5 bases, J shed 0 bases, and the junction held 4 bases outside the gene matches.

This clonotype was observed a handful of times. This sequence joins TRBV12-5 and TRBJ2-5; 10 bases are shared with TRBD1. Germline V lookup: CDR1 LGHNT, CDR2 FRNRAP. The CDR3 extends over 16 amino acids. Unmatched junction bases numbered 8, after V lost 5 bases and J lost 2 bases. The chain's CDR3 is CASGHGTGVLQETQYF. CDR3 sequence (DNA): TGTGCTAGTGGTCACGGGACAGGGGTTTTACAAGAGACCCAGTACTTC.

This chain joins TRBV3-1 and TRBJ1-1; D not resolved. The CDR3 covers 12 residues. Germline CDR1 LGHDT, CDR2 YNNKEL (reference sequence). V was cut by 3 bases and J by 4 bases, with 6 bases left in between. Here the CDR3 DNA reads TGTGCCAGCAGCCAGGGAGCCACTGAAGCTTTCTTT. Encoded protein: CASSQGATEAFF.

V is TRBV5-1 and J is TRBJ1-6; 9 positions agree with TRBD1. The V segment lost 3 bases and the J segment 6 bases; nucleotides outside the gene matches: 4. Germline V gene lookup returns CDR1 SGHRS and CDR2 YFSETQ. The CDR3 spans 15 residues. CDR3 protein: CASSSPGQGNSPLHF. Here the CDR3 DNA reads TGCGCCAGCAGCTCTCCGGGACAGGGTAATTCACCCCTCCACTTT.

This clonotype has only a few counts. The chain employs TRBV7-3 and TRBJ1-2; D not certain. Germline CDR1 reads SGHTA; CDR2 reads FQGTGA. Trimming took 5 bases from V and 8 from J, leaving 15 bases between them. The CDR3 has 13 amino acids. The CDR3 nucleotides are TGTGCCAGCAGCGGAGATCTATTGAAAGGCTACACCTTC. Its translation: CASSGDLLKGYTF.

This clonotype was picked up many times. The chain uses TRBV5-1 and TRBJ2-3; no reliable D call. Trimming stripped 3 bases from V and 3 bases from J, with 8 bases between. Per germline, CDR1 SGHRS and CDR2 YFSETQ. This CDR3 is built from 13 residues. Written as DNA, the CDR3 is TGCGCCAGCAGCTCGGACCTTACAGATACGCAGTATTTT. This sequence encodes CASSSDLTDTQYF.

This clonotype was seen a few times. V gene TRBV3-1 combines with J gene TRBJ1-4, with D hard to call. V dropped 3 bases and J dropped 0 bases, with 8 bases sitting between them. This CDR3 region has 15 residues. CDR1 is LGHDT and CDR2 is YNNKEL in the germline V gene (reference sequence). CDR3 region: CASSQSFPTNEKLFF. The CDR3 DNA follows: TGTGCCAGCAGCCAGAGCTTCCCAACTAATGAAAAACTGTTTTTT.

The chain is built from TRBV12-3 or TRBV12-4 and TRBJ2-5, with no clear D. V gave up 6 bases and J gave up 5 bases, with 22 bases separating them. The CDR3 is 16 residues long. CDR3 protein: CASSPSGSQALETQYF. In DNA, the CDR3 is TGTGCCAGCAGCCCATCGGGTAGTCAGGCCTTGGAGACCCAGTACTTC.

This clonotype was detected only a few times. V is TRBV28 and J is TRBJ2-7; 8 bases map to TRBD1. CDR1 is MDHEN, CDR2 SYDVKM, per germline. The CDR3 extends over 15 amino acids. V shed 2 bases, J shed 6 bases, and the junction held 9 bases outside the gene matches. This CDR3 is CASSLGIGQGGEQYF. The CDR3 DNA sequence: TGTGCCAGCAGTTTAGGGATCGGACAGGGAGGCGAGCAGTACTTC.